One sample yielded the 2 T cell receptor beta chains listed below, sequenced in a study of blood T cell repertoires in COVID-19. Libraries were prepared by immunoSEQ multiplex PCR; TCRdb keeps only in-frame clonotypes and omits some of them. Of approximately 330,000 clones in the sample, around nine tenths were seen once. The sequencing input was peripheral blood. The receptors stem from a woman in her forties or fifties with active or convalescent COVID-19.

This clone appeared a single time. The CDR3 loop is CSATQNTEAFF. The CDR3 bases are TGCAGTGCTACCCAGAACACTGAAGCTTTCTTT. The chain couples TRBV20-1 to TRBJ1-1; unclear D gene. Germline V gene sequence: CDR1 DFQATT, CDR2 SNEGSKA (reference sequence). Trimming took 4 bases from V and 1 from J, leaving 4 bases between them. The CDR3 is made up of 11 amino acids.

The rearrangement joins TRBV18 to TRBJ1-5; D unclear. V was pared by 3 bases and J by 2 bases, with 14 bases between. Germline V gene lookup returns CDR1 KGHSH and CDR2 LQKENI. This CDR3 is 16 amino acids long. The CDR3 loop is CASSPRILGGNQPQHF. For the CDR3, the DNA is TGTGCCAGCTCACCCCGAATTCTAGGCGGCAATCAGCCCCAGCATTTT.